This record looks at one TCR beta chain sequence and its context. This clonotype has at least ten counts. The specificity of this receptor is unknown. No much larger clone exists at a distance of one base, and base qualities are not known. The data were obtained in a study of human T cells and chemical hapten exposure (dated by TCRdb to about 2021). The study in broad terms: Libraries were pooled for sequencing, and per-sample TCR yields varied mainly because of small differences in library volumes within the pool. Peripheral blood TCR repertoire changes were tracked in vivo in alopecia patients during primary and secondary sensitization to the hapten diphenylcyclopropenone (DPC). Each blood RNA sample was used to sequence both TCR alpha and TCR beta chains. What the work shows at the level of the full study, not this receptor alone: The number of TCRs above 1 in 1000 frequency did not change with DPC sensitization; there was no evidence of global repertoire structure alterations. After repeated subsampling, changes were observed in the strength of the expansion versus patch-test correlation and in the threshold at which the correlation became significant.

Total RNA was extracted from unfractionated whole blood that had been collected in Tempus Blood RNA tubes. As TCR sequencing controls, about 5 healthy volunteers were used, with blood taken at day 0, 2 weeks and 6 weeks. The V and J ends are trimmed by 4 bases and 11 bases, leaving 21 bases between them. The germline V gene encodes CDR1 SGHRS and CDR2 YFSETQ. Inclusive of the bounding cysteine and phenylalanine, the CDR3 is 14 residues long. Only the CDR3 part of the read is kept: 42 bases, read in frame from the first base. The method was 5' RACE. TCRdb shows the sequencer as Illumina MiSeq. Library preparation attached unique molecular identifiers to individual cDNA molecules for quantitative, reproducible TCR counting. For the original study's pipeline: A median of about 87,000 TCRs per sample was observed, with a range of roughly 23,224 to 700,000. V, J and CDR3 annotation of the TCR reads was performed with the Decombinator software suite. For PS versus PT1 abundance plots, all samples were subsampled to the same number of TCRs (28,000). Expanded TCRs were defined as absent before sensitization and observed at least eight times at the 2-week time point. TCRdb trimmed public reads at Q25 via fastp, called clones via MiXCR and kept in-frame beta chains. Here each entry gathers all rows of one CDR3 protein and keeps the most common genes and DNA. The V and J calls follow TCRdb's processing rather than the paper's. The table for this sample lists 150,000 or so distinct CDR3 sequences; about 4.3% of them were counted only once. In total, the top ten clones hold 1.3% to 1.5% of the sample.

This TCR derives from a female donor in good health. The chain uses TRBV5-1 and TRBJ1-1; possibly the D gene is TRBD1, per 6 matching bases. Here the CDR3 is given as CASSPDPTGPRAFF. Here is the DNA: TGCGCCAGCAGCCCTGATCCGACAGGCCCGAGGGCTTTCTTT.